The entry below gives a single TCR beta chain sequence along with its context. This entry belongs to a study of T cell changes during pregnancy in multiple sclerosis. V was clipped by 0 bases and J by 2 bases; unmatched bases: 2. This CDR3 contains 15 residues. Germline CDR1 SQVTM, CDR2 ANQGSEA. Sequencing was performed with immunoSEQ multiplex PCR; in TCRdb, only in-frame clones are kept and a portion is missing. The data hold about 60,000 clones, with roughly 91% observed a single time. The J gene is TRBJ2-1, the V gene TRBV29-1; 9 bases agree with TRBD2. The sequencing used peripheral blood, collected in the second trimester of pregnancy. The receptor was derived from a female donor in good health, enrolled as a control in a pregnancy study. The CDR3 is CSVEDGGRAYNEQFF. In nucleotides, the CDR3 is TGCAGCGTTGAAGATGGCGGGAGGGCCTACAATGAGCAGTTCTTC.